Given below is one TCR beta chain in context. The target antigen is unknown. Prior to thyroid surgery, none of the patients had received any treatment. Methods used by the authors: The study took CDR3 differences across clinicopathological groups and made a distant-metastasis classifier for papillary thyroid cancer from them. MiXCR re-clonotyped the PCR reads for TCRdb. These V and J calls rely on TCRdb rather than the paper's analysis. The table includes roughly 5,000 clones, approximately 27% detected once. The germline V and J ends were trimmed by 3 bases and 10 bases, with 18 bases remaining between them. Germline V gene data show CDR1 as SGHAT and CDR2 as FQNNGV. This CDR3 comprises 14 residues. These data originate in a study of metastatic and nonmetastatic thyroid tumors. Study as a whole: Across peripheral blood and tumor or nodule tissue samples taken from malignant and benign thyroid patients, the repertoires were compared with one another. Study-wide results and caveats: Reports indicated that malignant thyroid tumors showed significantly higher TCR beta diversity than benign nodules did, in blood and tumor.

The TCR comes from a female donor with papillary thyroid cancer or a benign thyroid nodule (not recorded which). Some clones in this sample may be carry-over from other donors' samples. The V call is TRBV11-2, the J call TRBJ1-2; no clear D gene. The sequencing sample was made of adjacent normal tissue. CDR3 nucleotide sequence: TGTGCCAGCAGCTTGAATCACGGCTCTATGGACTACACCTTC. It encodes CASSLNHGSMDYTF.